This T cell receptor (beta chain) was sequenced for a study of shared clonotypes between healthy human individuals. Study-wide context: Per donor, CD8 memory used one plate, CD8 naive used two, CD4 memory used three and CD4 naive used three. Broader study findings: The donor pool, a small one, limited the genetic and exposure-history diversity represented.

A few counts support this clone. Its matching antigen is unknown. Measured with immunoSEQ multiplex PCR; TCRdb has only the in-frame clones, and not every one. The sample consists of some 500,000 clones, about 96% of them appearing once. V lost 5 bases, J lost 7 bases, and 12 bases lay in between. Germline V gene data show CDR1 as SEHNR and CDR2 as FQNEAQ (reference sequence). The CDR3 contains 12 residues. The material sequenced was naive CD4+ T cells sorted from blood. Stated subset: CD45RA+ positively selected. The receptor was derived from a woman younger than 45 in good health. V is TRBV7-9 and J is TRBJ2-7, with D unresolved. The CDR3 sequence is CASSPSFQEQYF. The CDR3, as DNA: TGTGCCAGCAGCCCCAGTTTCCAGGAGCAGTACTTC.